The 14 T cell receptor beta chains below were found in one sample sequenced in a study of shared clonotypes between healthy human individuals. Only in-frame clones appear in the TCRdb table, and some are missing; sequencing was by immunoSEQ multiplex PCR. The profile shows approximately 2.4 million clones, approximately 94% of them singletons. The specimen was naive CD4+ T cells sorted from blood. The subset here: CD45RA+ positively selected. The receptors originated from a man between 18 and 35 years old in good health.

The V gene is TRBV6-6, the J gene TRBJ1-1, with D perhaps matching TRBD1 (6 bases). The germline V and J ends were trimmed by 0 bases and 1 base, with 12 bases remaining between them. Per germline, CDR1 MNHNY and CDR2 SVGAGI (reference sequence). This CDR3 has 16 amino acids. This CDR3 reads CASSYSTRTANTEAFF. DNA of the CDR3: TGTGCCAGCAGTTACTCGACACGGACAGCGAACACTGAAGCTTTCTTT.

V and J are TRBV6-6 and TRBJ2-7; 10 bases match TRBD1. The length of the CDR3 is 14 residues. CDR1 and CDR2 from the germline V gene are MNHNY and SVGAGI (reference sequence). V shed 4 bases, J shed 6 bases, and the junction held 6 bases outside the gene matches. The CDR3 DNA reads as TGTGCCAGCAGTTCCGTGGGACAGGGGAGCGAGCAGTACTTC. Protein: CASSSVGQGSEQYF.

The genes are TRBV11-3 and TRBJ2-2; D remains ambiguous. Germline CDR1 SGHNT, CDR2 YENEEA. The V and J ends lost 5 bases and 8 bases respectively, with 15 bases between them. This CDR3 has 14 amino acids. The CDR3 sequence: CASSLRSKLGELFF. CDR3 sequence (DNA): TGTGCCAGCAGCCTTAGGTCTAAATTAGGGGAGCTGTTTTTT.

The rearrangement links TRBV7-9 to TRBJ1-1; D ambiguous. This CDR3 has 14 amino acids. Germline CDR1 and CDR2: SEHNR and FQNEAQ (reference sequence). V lost 1 base to trimming and J lost 1 base, with 7 bases between them. DNA of the CDR3: TGTGCCAGCAGCTTAGAAGTGGGGAACACTGAAGCTTTCTTT. This codes for CASSLEVGNTEAFF.

This clone was seen repeatedly, ten times or more. The V gene is TRBV2, the J gene TRBJ2-7; D remains unclear. Germline V gene lookup returns CDR1 SNHLY and CDR2 FYNNEI. The CDR3 is made up of 13 amino acids. Trimming stripped 4 bases from V and 1 base from J, with 8 bases between. CDR3 region: CASSVTRSYEQYF. DNA of the CDR3: TGTGCCAGCAGTGTGACTCGGTCCTACGAGCAGTACTTC.

The rearrangement links TRBV9 to TRBJ2-5, with TRBD1 matching over 7 bases. CDR3 length: 16 amino acids. After removal of 2 bases from V and 1 base from J, the junction contained 8 bases not matched to a gene. Germline V gives CDR1 SGDLS, CDR2 YYNGEE. The CDR3 bases are TGTGCCAGCAGCGTTTATGGGACAGTCCCCCAAGAGACCCAGTACTTC. It yields the protein CASSVYGTVPQETQYF.

The V call is TRBV28, the J call TRBJ1-4, with D tentatively TRBD1 (6 bases). Germline V gene data show CDR1 as MDHEN and CDR2 as SYDVKM. The V gene lost 8 bases and the J gene lost 10 bases, with 17 bases spanning the gap. The CDR3 covers 13 residues. The DNA for the CDR3 is TGTGCCAGCCGGGACCAGGGGCAGGGAAAACTGTTTTTT. Translating it yields CASRDQGQGKLFF.

The chain uses TRBV9 and TRBJ1-2; maybe TRBD1 (5 bases). Trimming left V 6 bases short and J 0 bases short, with 9 bases between. Germline V gives CDR1 SGDLS, CDR2 YYNGEE. This CDR3 region has 13 residues. CDR3 sequence: CASNQGANYGYTF. The CDR3 region has the DNA TGTGCCAGCAACCAGGGAGCTAACTATGGCTACACCTTC.

V and J are TRBV5-1 and TRBJ2-3, with D possibly being TRBD2 (6 bases). The V end was cut by 3 bases, the J end by 1 base, with 9 bases between. The germline gives CDR1 SGHRS, CDR2 YFSETQ. This CDR3 is 14 amino acids long. This chain's CDR3 is CASSWASGTDTQYF. The CDR3 DNA reads TGCGCCAGCAGCTGGGCTAGCGGCACAGATACGCAGTATTTT. Using reference TRBV5-1 and TRBJ2-3 for the parts outside the CDR3, the full variable domain is KAGVTQTPRYLIKTRGQQVTLSCSPISGHRSVSWYQQTPGQGLQFLFEYFSETQRNKGNFPGRFSGRQFSNSRSEMNVSTLELGDSALYLCASSWASGTDTQYFGPGTRLTVL.

This clone was seen just once. The chain recombines TRBV6-6 with TRBJ2-2; 7 nucleotides agree with TRBD1. The ends lost 10 bases at V and 5 bases at J; junction bases unmatched: 13. Germline V gene sequence: CDR1 MNHNY, CDR2 SVGAGI (reference sequence). CDR3 length: 15 residues. The CDR3, as DNA: TGTGCCACCTCTGGGGGACAGACTCTTACCGGGGAGCTGTTTTTT. It encodes CATSGGQTLTGELFF.

This clone has a single count. Other DNA variants within this sample encode the same CDR3. The J gene is TRBJ2-7, the V gene TRBV18; D possibly corresponds to TRBD2 (5 bases). Trimming took off 0 bases at V and 6 bases at J, with 9 bases between the two ends. CDR1 is KGHSH, CDR2 LQKENI, per germline. The CDR3 is made up of 13 amino acids. DNA for the CDR3: TGTGCCAGCTCACCACCTGGACTGCCCGAGCAGTACTTC. This gives the protein CASSPPGLPEQYF. The full variable domain, its missing parts supplied by reference TRBV18 and TRBJ2-7, is NAGVMQNPRHLVRRRGQEARLRCSPMKGHSHVYWYRQLPEEGLKFMVYLQKENIIDESGMPKERFSAEFPKEGPSILRIQQVVRGDSAAYFCASSPPGLPEQYFGPGTRLTVT.

This chain uses TRBV6-5 with TRBJ1-6, with 8 bases aligning to TRBD1. Germline V gene lookup returns CDR1 MNHEY and CDR2 SVGAGI. J lost 5 bases, V lost 4 bases, and 7 bases had no gene match. This CDR3 has 16 residues. CDR3 nucleotide sequence: TGTGCCAGCAGTTCCGGACAGGGCCCTCATAATTCACCCCTCCACTTT. Its translation is CASSSGQGPHNSPLHF.

The sample holds one count of this clone. The gene calls are TRBV6-5 and TRBJ2-7; D is possibly TRBD2 (6 bases). The CDR3 spans 12 residues. V lost 6 bases to trimming and J lost 5 bases, with 11 bases between them. CDR1 MNHEY and CDR2 SVGAGI come from the germline V gene. In nucleotides, the CDR3 is TGTGCCAGCAGGGGGACTCTCCACGAGCAGTACTTC. Translating it yields CASRGTLHEQYF.

The sample holds one count of this clone. This chain links TRBV19 with TRBJ1-5, with D possibly TRBD1 on 5 matching bases. Germline assignment: CDR1 LNHDA and CDR2 SQIVND (reference sequence). The CDR3 has 14 amino acids. Trimming cost V 5 bases and J 4 bases, with 12 bases left between them. DNA for the CDR3: TGTGCCAGTAGTGGAACAGGAGAGAATCAGCCCCAGCATTTT. Its translation is CASSGTGENQPQHF.